This T cell receptor (beta chain) was identified during a study of CD8+ T cells in alopecia areata. Points from the study as a whole: With tofacitinib ongoing, many expanded lesional clones persisted in both scalp and blood. Scalp clonality, along with expanded CD8+ clones among the top 100, was significantly decreased by tofacitinib.

Extracted RNA was reverse transcribed into cDNA, the sequencing template. Profiling relied on immunoSEQ multiplex PCR, and the TCRdb table lists in-frame clones only, not all of them. The sample records 200,000 to 250,000 clones, 66% being singletons. From germline, CDR1 is SGHRS and CDR2 YFSETQ. V lost 5 bases, J lost 5 bases, and 2 bases stayed unmatched. This CDR3 has 14 amino acids. Treatment noted: oral pan-JAK inhibitor, 5-10 mg twice daily. Concerning this clone itself: The antigen remains undetermined.

The sequence came from a human donor with alopecia areata. Source: CD4+ T cells sorted from blood, taken around week 46, from a patient treated with tofacitinib. The genes are TRBV5-1 and TRBJ1-6; 9 nucleotides align to TRBD1. CDR3 nucleotides: TGCGCCAGCAGACAGGGGGCCGATAATTCACCCCTCCACTTT. Its protein is CASRQGADNSPLHF. The whole variable domain, filled in from reference TRBV5-1 and TRBJ1-6, reads KAGVTQTPRYLIKTRGQQVTLSCSPISGHRSVSWYQQTPGQGLQFLFEYFSETQRNKGNFPGRFSGRQFSNSRSEMNVSTLELGDSALYLCASRQGADNSPLHFGNGTRLTVT.